This T cell receptor beta chain derives from a study of shared clonotypes between healthy human individuals. For the study at large: Per donor, three plates held CD4 naive cells, three held CD4 memory, two held CD8 naive and one held CD8 memory. General study findings and limits: With four donors compared, around 5% of naive CD4 clonotypes were shared. It was anticipated that sequencing depth would influence how many clonotypes donors shared.

As regards this clone: As yet, its antigen is unknown.

V lost 3 bases, J lost 6 bases, and 11 bases lay in between. Germline V gene sequence: CDR1 KGHSH, CDR2 LQKENI. This CDR3 spans 14 amino acids. Sequencing used immunoSEQ multiplex PCR; TCRdb keeps in-frame clones, though not all of them. The sample has about 2.3 million clones; 85% to 95% are singletons. This chain links TRBV18 with TRBJ2-2; weak D call: TRBD1 (5 bases). This sequence was found in a man between 18 and 29 years old in good health. Some clones in this sample may be carry-over from other donors' samples. The sample comprised naive CD4+ T cells from PBMCs. The subset was: CD45RA+ positively selected. The CDR3 spells CASSPNRQSGELFF. CDR3 DNA: TGTGCCAGCTCACCTAATCGACAGTCCGGGGAGCTGTTTTTT.